A selection of T cell receptor beta chains follows, all from one sample in a study of blood T cell repertoires in COVID-19. Profiling relied on immunoSEQ multiplex PCR, and the TCRdb table lists in-frame clones only, not all of them. The sample includes 130,000 to 150,000 clones, just under 80% of them seen just once. Sequencing was done on a sample of peripheral blood. Receptor source: an older woman with acute or convalescent COVID-19. Both conserved end residues are part of each CDR3. The order of the fields is V gene, J gene, clone size, D gene, CDR3 protein. D genes are given only for firm matches. Not every row has a clone size; where given, it reads once, few, many or a size class.

TRBV6-5,TRBJ1-3,NA,NA,CASSYGRARGNTIYF
TRBV21-1,TRBJ2-7,NA,NA,CASSKDRDGRELHEQYF
TRBV27,TRBJ1-2,few,NA,CASSLTTNYGYTF
TRBV28,TRBJ1-3,few,TRBD1,CASSLPRTGDDGNTIYF
TRBV4-2,TRBJ2-2,NA,TRBD2,CASSPGLAGEHTGELFF
TRBV6-1,TRBJ2-7,NA,TRBD1,CASSDLTRTGNDEQYF
TRBV10-3,TRBJ2-7,NA,NA,CAISERLAYEQYF
TRBV6-6,TRBJ1-1,NA,NA,CASRPGHLPDAFF
TRBV5-4,TRBJ2-4,NA,TRBD1,CASSSPGQTYF
TRBV3-1/TRBV3-2,TRBJ1-2,NA,TRBD1,CASSRGSLGQGNYGYTF
TRBV24-1,TRBJ2-7,NA,NA,CATSAGYEQYF
TRBV28,TRBJ1-2,NA,NA,CASSYTGWSGYTF
TRBV5-1,TRBJ1-2,NA,NA,CASSLLRGRDYGYTF
TRBV18,TRBJ1-5,NA,NA,CASSPDSVNQPQHF
TRBV28,TRBJ1-5,NA,NA,CASTGMGQPQHF
TRBV4-1,TRBJ1-4,NA,TRBD1,CASSQKQGRTNEKLFF
TRBV18,TRBJ2-7,NA,TRBD2,CASSREAGGSYEQYF
TRBV4-2,TRBJ2-1,once,NA,CASSQEGRITNNEQFF
TRBV4-2,TRBJ2-1,NA,TRBD2,CASSQDGGGNEQFF
TRBV24-1,TRBJ2-1,once,TRBD1,CATSDFSGQGNNEQFF
TRBV29-1,TRBJ1-1,NA,TRBD1,CSVETGDLHTEAFF
TRBV28,TRBJ2-2,few,TRBD2,CASSLVSSGTGELFF
TRBV7-8,TRBJ1-2,NA,NA,CASSLAAGPGGYTF
TRBV19,TRBJ2-7,NA,TRBD2,CASSIGIAGAYEQYF
TRBV29-1,TRBJ2-5,NA,TRBD1,CSVDDGRDRGQETQYF
TRBV25-1,TRBJ1-5,NA,NA,CASSESHLVSNQPQHF
TRBV28,TRBJ1-1,NA,NA,CASTQSGGNTEAFF
TRBV7-6,TRBJ1-5,NA,NA,CASSLAPREPQHF
TRBV2,TRBJ2-3,NA,TRBD1,CASSPGTGYTDTQYF
TRBV2,TRBJ1-2,NA,TRBD1,CASSIQGAFGYTF
TRBV10-2,TRBJ2-1,NA,TRBD2,CASSDFGLAGVDEQFF
TRBV9,TRBJ2-6,once,NA,CASSGSSGANVLTF
TRBV30,TRBJ2-2,NA,NA,CAWSRGGTANTGELFF